This T cell receptor beta chain appears in the sequencing data of a study of T cell changes during pregnancy in multiple sclerosis. This table comes from immunoSEQ multiplex PCR, and its TCRdb copy is limited to in-frame clones, with some not included. The sample has approximately 87,000 clones; 75% to 95% are singletons. In germline, CDR1 is SGDLS, CDR2 YYNGEE. The V gene lost 4 bases and the J gene lost 4 bases, with 9 bases spanning the gap. The CDR3 contains 13 residues. This sequence was found in a female donor with multiple sclerosis, enrolled in a pregnancy study. Sequences were derived from CD4+ T cells from peripheral blood mononuclear cells, sampled in the second trimester of pregnancy. The chain links TRBV9 to TRBJ2-1; D is ambiguous. In nucleotides, the CDR3 is TGTGCCAGCAGCTCTATGAGTTACAATGAGCAGTTCTTC. This translates into CASSSMSYNEQFF.